Only one count was recorded for the clone carrying this T cell receptor beta chain. In the source study's methods: Quantification of nucleated cells was approximated via reference gene primer amplification. Assay used: immunoSEQ multiplex PCR; TCRdb lists only in-frame clones, some missing. Clone size and V and J calls were adopted from that table, with D and trimming inferred from the DNA. The sample carries about 230,000 clones, about four fifths recorded once. Recovered status in Cohort 3 required two negative PCRs, clearance, or symptom resolution. The data are from a study of blood T cell repertoires in COVID-19. Study overall: Donors in the United States, Italy and Spain gave samples during acute or convalescent COVID-19. PBMCs, B-cell-depleted T cells, or T cells were the source of the cDNA or gDNA that made up the material.

The TCR sequence derives from a man in his sixties who had recovered from COVID-19. The sample comprised PBMCs or T cells enriched from blood (not recorded which).

The CDR3 DNA follows: TGTGCCTGGAGTATGGGGCCGGCTAACTATGGCTACACCTTC. Translated, it gives CAWSMGPANYGYTF. The chain employs TRBV30 and TRBJ1-2; D perhaps matches TRBD1 (5 bases). Trimming removed 2 bases at V and 0 bases at J, with 10 bases between. The CDR3 sequence is 14 residues long. The germline gives CDR1 GTSNPN, CDR2 SVGIG (reference sequence).